One sample yielded the 32 T cell receptor beta chains listed below, sequenced in a study of T cell responses to AZD1222 COVID-19 vaccine. This table comes from immunoSEQ multiplex PCR, and its TCRdb copy is limited to in-frame clones, with some not included. The sample consists of 240,000 or so clones, 93% of them appearing once. This material consisted of peripheral blood, taken on day 0 of AZD1222 vaccination. These TCRs come from an adult in good health.

The CDR3 DNA follows: TGTGCCAGCCGGTTTGGACAGGGGGGTTGGTTGGGCTCTGGGGCCAACGTCCTGACTTTC. As protein: CASRFGQGGWLGSGANVLTF. The chain carries TRBV27 and TRBJ2-6; 10 nucleotides match TRBD1. V dropped 8 bases and J dropped 0; count of bases not matched to a gene: 16. Germline V gene data show CDR1 as MNHEY and CDR2 as SMNVEV (reference sequence). The CDR3 runs to 20 residues.

This chain connects TRBV5-4 to TRBJ1-1, with D perhaps matching TRBD1 (5 bases). This CDR3 has 15 amino acids. Trimming left V 0 bases short and J 7 bases short, with 16 bases between. Germline values: CDR1 SGHNT, CDR2 YYREEE (reference sequence). Written as DNA, the CDR3 is TGTGCCAGCAGCTTGGTCGGCAGGGTGAGGGGTGAAGCTTTCTTT. Its translation: CASSLVGRVRGEAFF.

V and J are TRBV2 and TRBJ2-4, with a weak D call TRBD2 (5 bases). Trimming removed 7 bases at V and 9 bases at J, with 16 bases between. This CDR3 spans 13 amino acids. The germline V gene encodes CDR1 SNHLY and CDR2 FYNNEI. CDR3 residues: CASTSARESIQYF. CDR3 DNA sequence: TGTGCCAGCACATCGGCGAGGGAAAGCATTCAGTACTTC.

This chain connects TRBV9 to TRBJ2-1; D perhaps matches TRBD2 (5 bases). In germline, CDR1 is SGDLS, CDR2 YYNGEE. This CDR3 comprises 15 residues. V was cut by 3 bases and J by 0 bases, with 10 bases left in between. The CDR3 region is CASSGTPSSYNEQFF. In nucleotides, the CDR3 is TGTGCCAGCAGCGGGACTCCCAGCTCCTACAATGAGCAGTTCTTC.

The rearrangement links TRBV6-5 to TRBJ1-3; D may be TRBD1 (5 bases). Trimming shortened V by 6 bases and J by 0 bases, and 9 bases separated the two germline ends. Per the germline V gene, CDR1 is MNHEY and CDR2 is SVGAGI. The CDR3 covers 14 residues. DNA for the CDR3: TGTGCCAGCAGGACCGGGACCTCTGGAAACACCATATATTTT. This codes for CASRTGTSGNTIYF.

This clone was found once. The rearrangement joins TRBV19 to TRBJ1-1; D perhaps matches TRBD1 (6 bases). V lost 8 bases and J 1 base, leaving 11 bases between the germline ends. Germline values: CDR1 LNHDA, CDR2 SQIVND (reference sequence). There are 13 residues in the CDR3. CDR3 nucleotide sequence: TGTGCCAGTTCAGACAGGCCGAACACTGAAGCTTTCTTT. As protein: CASSDRPNTEAFF.

J is TRBJ2-1 and V is TRBV3-1 (or the pseudogene TRBV3-2); D call uncertain. The CDR3 is made up of 12 amino acids. The V gene's germline CDR1 is LGHDT and CDR2 YNNKEL (reference sequence). The V end was cut by 3 bases, the J end by 6 bases, with 6 bases between. The CDR3 DNA follows: TGTGCCAGCAGCCACGGGTCCAATGAGCAGTTCTTC. Translation gives CASSHGSNEQFF.

The chain has TRBV7-3 and TRBJ2-1, with 8 bases aligning to TRBD1. The V segment lost 3 bases and the J segment 5 bases; nucleotides outside the gene matches: 9. The CDR3 is 16 residues long. In germline, CDR1 is SGHTA, CDR2 FQGTGA. The CDR3 is CASSLDRVRAHNEQFF. In nucleotides, the CDR3 is TGTGCCAGCAGCTTGGACAGGGTGAGGGCCCACAATGAGCAGTTCTTC.

The rearrangement links TRBV28 to TRBJ1-2; D remains unclear. This CDR3 region has 14 residues. V was clipped by 3 bases and J by 5 bases, with 13 bases between them. The germline V gene has CDR1 MDHEN and CDR2 SYDVKM. The CDR3 coding sequence is TGTGCCAGCAGTTTTCCGAATCGACCTTATGGCTACACCTTC. It codes for CASSFPNRPYGYTF.

V is TRBV30 and J is TRBJ1-2; 8 bases match TRBD1. The junction had 13 bases not matched to a gene; V was cut back by 1 base and J by 3 bases. The CDR3 is 17 residues long. The germline CDR1 and CDR2 sequences are GTSNPN and SVGIG (reference sequence). The CDR3 nucleotides are TGTGCCTGGAGTGGAGGGGTTAGGACAGGGACCGACTATGGCTACACCTTC. This gives the protein CAWSGGVRTGTDYGYTF.

The V and J genes are TRBV4-2 and TRBJ2-1, with D tentatively TRBD2 (6 bases). The germline V and J ends were trimmed by 4 bases and 1 base, with 11 bases remaining between them. Per germline, CDR1 LGHNA and CDR2 YNFKEQ. CDR3 length: 15 residues. Here the CDR3 DNA reads TGTGCCAGCAGCCCGGGGGAACAGTCCTACAATGAGCAGTTCTTC. Encoded protein: CASSPGEQSYNEQFF.

The rearrangement uses TRBV18 and TRBJ1-1; no firm D call. This CDR3 has 12 residues. V lost 3 bases and J 8 bases, leaving 10 bases between the germline ends. Germline CDR1 reads KGHSH; CDR2 reads LQKENI. This CDR3 reads CASSPSRREAFF. For the CDR3, the DNA is TGTGCCAGCTCACCTTCCCGGCGGGAAGCTTTCTTT.

This chain connects TRBV15 to TRBJ2-7; D possibly corresponds to TRBD1 (6 bases). V was trimmed by 6 bases and J by 3 bases, leaving 18 bases between them. The V gene's germline CDR1 is LNHNV and CDR2 YYDKDF (reference sequence). The CDR3 covers 15 residues. The CDR3 reads CATSPGQGPGYEQYF. The CDR3 nucleotides read TGTGCCACCAGTCCCGGCCAGGGGCCAGGCTACGAGCAGTACTTC.

The rearrangement joins TRBV28 to TRBJ1-2; tentatively, D is TRBD1 (5 bases). With 6 bases removed from V and 4 bases from J, the gap between germline ends came to 15 bases. The length of the CDR3 is 14 residues. CDR1 is MDHEN, CDR2 SYDVKM, per germline. The CDR3 DNA follows: TGTGCCAGCAGGTTTTTATCGGGGCGCTATGGCTACACCTTC. Its translation is CASRFLSGRYGYTF.

V gene TRBV19 combines with J gene TRBJ2-5; D remains unclear. Trimming stripped 1 base from V and 5 bases from J, with 5 bases between. Germline CDR1 and CDR2: LNHDA and SQIVND (reference sequence). The CDR3 extends over 12 amino acids. CDR3 nucleotide sequence: TGTGCCAGTAGTATAGGAAGGGAGACCCAGTACTTC. Encoded protein: CASSIGRETQYF. The full variable domain, in which reference TRBV19 and TRBJ2-5 provide the parts outside the CDR3, is DGGITQSPKYLFRKEGQNVTLSCEQNLNHDAMYWYRQDPGQGLRLIYYSQIVNDFQKGDIAEGYSVSREKKESFPLTVTSAQKNPTAFYLCASSIGRETQYFGPGTRLLVL.

About this clone itself: Different DNA sequences within this sample yield the same CDR3. The chain employs TRBV7-3 and TRBJ1-2; D possibly corresponds to TRBD1 (6 bases). CDR3 length: 13 residues. Trimming removed 0 bases at V and 5 bases at J, with 7 bases between. Germline CDR1 SGHTA, CDR2 FQGTGA. The DNA for the CDR3 is TGTGCCAGCAGCTTAACAGGGGGGTATGGCTACACCTTC. It codes for CASSLTGGYGYTF. The full variable domain, completed using reference TRBV7-3 and TRBJ1-2, is GAGVSQTPSNKVTEKGKYVELRCDPISGHTALYWYRQSLGQGPEFLIYFQGTGAADDSGLPNDRFFAVRPEGSVSTLKIQRTERGDSAVYLCASSLTGGYGYTFGSGTRLTVV.

The chain uses TRBV6-5 and TRBJ2-7, with 8 bases lining up with TRBD1. V gave up 6 bases and J gave up 5 bases; unmatched junction bases: 9. The CDR3 is 14 residues long. Looked up from germline, CDR1 is MNHEY and CDR2 is SVGAGI. The CDR3 spells CASRSPGTGHEQYF. The CDR3 DNA reads as TGTGCCAGCAGGTCCCCCGGGACAGGACACGAGCAGTACTTC.

The genes are TRBV5-4 and TRBJ2-3, with 11 positions matching TRBD1. Germline V gives CDR1 SGHNT, CDR2 YYREEE (reference sequence). This CDR3 region has 15 residues. V dropped 4 bases and J dropped 4; count of bases not matched to a gene: 5. CDR3 sequence reads: CASSEDRGRPDTQYF. In nucleotides, the CDR3 is TGTGCCAGCAGCGAGGACAGGGGGCGCCCAGATACGCAGTATTTT. Using reference TRBV5-4 and TRBJ2-3 for the parts outside the CDR3, the full variable domain is ETGVTQSPTHLIKTRGQQVTLRCSSQSGHNTVSWYQQALGQGPQFIFQYYREEENGRGNFPPRFSGLQFPNYSSELNVNALELDDSALYLCASSEDRGRPDTQYFGPGTRLTVL.

The gene calls are TRBV7-2 and TRBJ2-7; 7 nucleotides match TRBD2. V lost 6 bases to trimming and J lost 4 bases; unmatched junction nucleotides: 12. The CDR3 has 15 residues. Looked up from germline, CDR1 is SGHTA and CDR2 is FQGNSA. The CDR3 DNA reads TGTGCCAGCAGTCATTCCCTAACGGGAGGTTACGAGCAGTACTTC. Protein product: CASSHSLTGGYEQYF.

The chain has TRBV18 and TRBJ1-1, with D hard to call. Germline V gene data show CDR1 as KGHSH and CDR2 as LQKENI. The CDR3 runs to 16 residues. Trimming cost V 2 bases and J 0 bases, with 13 bases left between them. CDR3 sequence (DNA): TGTGCCAGCTCACCAGGTATTCCGGCGGTGAACACTGAAGCTTTCTTT. Residues: CASSPGIPAVNTEAFF.

The chain has TRBV5-1 and TRBJ1-3; D unresolved. The CDR3 extends over 13 amino acids. V was pared by 0 bases and J by 9 bases, with 10 bases between. Germline V CDR1 and CDR2: SGHRS, YFSETQ. CDR3 sequence reads: CASSLDSGGTIYF. The CDR3 DNA reads as TGCGCCAGCAGCTTGGACAGTGGCGGCACCATATATTTT.

For this clone: Other DNA sequences in this sample translate to the same CDR3. The chain links TRBV12-3 or TRBV12-4 to TRBJ1-5; D unclear. The length of the CDR3 is 12 residues. V shed 3 bases and J shed 4 bases, with 4 bases lying between them. As DNA, the CDR3 is TGTGCCAGCAGTTTGGGGAATCAGCCCCAGCATTTT. This sequence encodes CASSLGNQPQHF.

The chain carries TRBV5-6 and TRBJ1-2; D remains unclear. CDR1 is SGHDT and CDR2 is YYEEEE in the germline V gene. The CDR3 length is 14 residues. V lost 5 bases and J 7 bases, leaving 18 bases between the germline ends. CDR3 sequence (DNA): TGTGCCAGCAGACCCGGGCCCCGGGAAAGTGGCTACACCTTC. It yields the protein CASRPGPRESGYTF.

This chain links TRBV4-2 with TRBJ2-7, with D perhaps given as TRBD1 or TRBD2 (5 bases each). CDR3 length equals 14 residues. The germline gives CDR1 LGHNA, CDR2 YNFKEQ. V was cut by 0 bases and J by 5 bases, with 11 bases left in between. CDR3 protein: CASSQEGTRDEQYF. CDR3 nucleotide sequence: TGTGCCAGCAGCCAAGAGGGGACCAGGGACGAGCAGTACTTC.

This chain links TRBV4-1 with TRBJ2-1; no reliable D call. The CDR3 is 15 residues long. CDR1 and CDR2 from the germline V gene are MGHRA and YSYEKL. V lost 1 base, J lost 1 base, and 8 bases lay in between. The CDR3 loop is CASSQGANSYNEQFF. The CDR3 DNA sequence: TGCGCCAGCAGCCAAGGAGCGAATTCCTACAATGAGCAGTTCTTC.

The chain has TRBV9 and TRBJ2-7; no definite D call. V lost 3 bases and J 1 base, leaving 11 bases between the germline ends. From germline, CDR1 is SGDLS and CDR2 YYNGEE. The CDR3 is 14 amino acids. The chain's CDR3 is CASSAPTRSYEQYF. The CDR3, as DNA: TGTGCCAGCAGCGCCCCAACGCGGTCCTACGAGCAGTACTTC.

The rearrangement links TRBV28 to TRBJ1-5; TRBD1 agrees at 7 bases. The CDR3 contains 14 residues. Germline CDR1 MDHEN, CDR2 SYDVKM. The ends lost 2 bases at V and 7 bases at J; junction bases unmatched: 5. CDR3 region: CASSLDRVRQPQHF. CDR3 DNA sequence: TGTGCCAGCAGTTTAGACAGGGTGAGGCAGCCCCAGCATTTT.

The chain combines TRBV7-9 with TRBJ1-2; TRBD1 is a possible D gene (5 bases). Germline assignment: CDR1 SEHNR and CDR2 FQNEAQ (reference sequence). V was shortened by 5 bases and J by 8 bases, with 12 bases between the two germline ends. This CDR3 has 12 amino acids. For the CDR3, the DNA is TGTGCCAGCAGCCTCGGCGGGGCAGGCTACACCTTC. Protein: CASSLGGAGYTF. Full variable domain (rest looked up from reference TRBV7-9 and TRBJ1-2): DTGVSQNPRHKITKRGQNVTFRCDPISEHNRLYWYRQTLGQGPEFLTYFQNEAQLEKSRLLSDRFSAERPKGSFSTLEIQRTEQGDSAMYLCASSLGGAGYTFGSGTRLTVV.

This clone was found a few times. The chain couples TRBV5-6 to TRBJ1-3, with a tentative D call TRBD1 (5 bases). In germline, CDR1 is SGHDT, CDR2 YYEEEE. With 5 bases removed from V and 0 bases from J, the gap between germline ends came to 15 bases. The CDR3 is 16 amino acids. CDR3 sequence: CASRGRGPFSGNTIYF. DNA for the CDR3: TGTGCCAGCAGGGGTCGGGGACCCTTCTCTGGAAACACCATATATTTT.

V and J are TRBV29-1 and TRBJ1-5; D unresolved. The V gene's germline CDR1 is SQVTM and CDR2 ANQGSEA. V gave up 5 bases and J gave up 0 bases, with 14 bases separating them. The CDR3 is made up of 15 amino acids. CDR3 DNA sequence: TGCAGCGTTACCAGCGGCAGAAATAGCAATCAGCCCCAGCATTTT. Its protein product is CSVTSGRNSNQPQHF.

The chain recombines TRBV28 with TRBJ1-3; D gene ambiguous. Trimming removed 3 bases at V and 6 bases at J, with 15 bases between. There are 15 residues in the CDR3. CDR1 is MDHEN and CDR2 is SYDVKM in the germline V gene. CDR3 DNA sequence: TGTGCCAGCAGTTTTGAGAGAGGATTGGCAAACACCATATATTTT. Translating gives CASSFERGLANTIYF.

The chain has TRBV20-1 and TRBJ1-6, with D hard to call. This CDR3 contains 17 residues. V gave up 3 bases and J gave up 0 bases, with 15 bases separating them. Germline V lookup: CDR1 DFQATT, CDR2 SNEGSKA (reference sequence). Here the CDR3 reads CSASHSDASSYNSPLHF. CDR3 sequence (DNA): TGCAGTGCTAGTCATTCCGACGCGAGCTCCTATAATTCACCCCTCCACTTT.